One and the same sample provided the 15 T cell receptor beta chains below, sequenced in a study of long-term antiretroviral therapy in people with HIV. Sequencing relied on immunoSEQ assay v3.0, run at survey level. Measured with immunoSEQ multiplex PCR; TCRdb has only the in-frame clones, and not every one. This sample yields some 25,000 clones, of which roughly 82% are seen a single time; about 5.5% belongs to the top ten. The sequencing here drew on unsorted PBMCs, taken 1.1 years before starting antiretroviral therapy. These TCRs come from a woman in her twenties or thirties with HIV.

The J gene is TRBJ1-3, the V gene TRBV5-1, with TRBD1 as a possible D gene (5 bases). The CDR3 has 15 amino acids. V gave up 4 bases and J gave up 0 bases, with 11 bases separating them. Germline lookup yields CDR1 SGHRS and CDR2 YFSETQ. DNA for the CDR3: TGCGCCAGCAGCCCGGACACAGGCTCTGGAAACACCATATATTTT. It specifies CASSPDTGSGNTIYF.

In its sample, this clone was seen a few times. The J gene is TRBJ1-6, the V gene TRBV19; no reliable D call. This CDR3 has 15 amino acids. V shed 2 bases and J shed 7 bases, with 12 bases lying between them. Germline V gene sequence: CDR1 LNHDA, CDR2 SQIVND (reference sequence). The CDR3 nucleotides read TGTGCCAGTAGTATACAGAGGGTTGGGAATTCACCCCTCCACTTT. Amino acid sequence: CASSIQRVGNSPLHF.

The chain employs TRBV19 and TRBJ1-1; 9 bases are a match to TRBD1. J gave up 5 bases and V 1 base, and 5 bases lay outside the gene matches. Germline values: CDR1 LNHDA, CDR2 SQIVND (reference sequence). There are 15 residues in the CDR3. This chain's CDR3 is CASSIVTGGLTEAFF. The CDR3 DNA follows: TGTGCCAGTAGTATAGTGACAGGGGGATTGACTGAAGCTTTCTTT.

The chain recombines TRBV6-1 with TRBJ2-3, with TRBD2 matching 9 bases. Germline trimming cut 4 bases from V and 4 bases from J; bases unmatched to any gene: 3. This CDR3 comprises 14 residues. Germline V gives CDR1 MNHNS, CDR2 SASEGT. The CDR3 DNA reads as TGTGCCAGCAGTGTCCTAGCGGGGTCAGATACGCAGTATTTT. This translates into CASSVLAGSDTQYF.

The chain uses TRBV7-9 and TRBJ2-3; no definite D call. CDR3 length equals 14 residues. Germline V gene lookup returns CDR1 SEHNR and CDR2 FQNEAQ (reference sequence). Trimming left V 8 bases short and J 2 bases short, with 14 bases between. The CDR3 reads CASSPAQYTDTQYF. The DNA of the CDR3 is TGTGCCAGCTCTCCCGCACAGTACACAGATACGCAGTATTTT.

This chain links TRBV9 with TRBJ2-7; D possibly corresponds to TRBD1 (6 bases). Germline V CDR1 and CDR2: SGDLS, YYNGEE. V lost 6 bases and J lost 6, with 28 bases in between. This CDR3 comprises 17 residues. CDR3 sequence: CASNLLPSPVVGGEQYV. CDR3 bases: TGTGCCAGCAACCTACTCCCTAGCCCAGTTGTAGGGGGCGAGCAGTACGTC.

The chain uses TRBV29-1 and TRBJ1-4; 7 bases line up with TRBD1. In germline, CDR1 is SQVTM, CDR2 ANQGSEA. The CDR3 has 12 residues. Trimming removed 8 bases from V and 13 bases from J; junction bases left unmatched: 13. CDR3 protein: CSIETAPGGLFF. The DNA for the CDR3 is TGCAGCATCGAGACGGCCCCAGGGGGACTGTTTTTT.

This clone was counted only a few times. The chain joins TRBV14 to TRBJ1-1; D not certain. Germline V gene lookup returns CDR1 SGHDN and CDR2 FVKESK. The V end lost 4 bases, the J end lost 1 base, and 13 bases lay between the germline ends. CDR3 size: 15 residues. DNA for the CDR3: TGTGCCAGCAGCCGAATACCCGGCAGGAACACTGAAGCTTTCTTT. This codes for CASSRIPGRNTEAFF.

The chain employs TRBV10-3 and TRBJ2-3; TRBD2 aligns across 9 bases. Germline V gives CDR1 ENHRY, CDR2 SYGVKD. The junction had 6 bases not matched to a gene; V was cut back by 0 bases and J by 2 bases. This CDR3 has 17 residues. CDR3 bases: TGTGCCATCAGTGAGTCGAGTAGCGGGGGAGACACAGATACGCAGTATTTT. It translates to CAISESSSGGDTDTQYF.

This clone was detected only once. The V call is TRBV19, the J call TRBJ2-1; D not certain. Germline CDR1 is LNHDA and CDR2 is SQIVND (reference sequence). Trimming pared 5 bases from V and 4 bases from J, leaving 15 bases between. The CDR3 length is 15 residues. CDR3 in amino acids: CASSLLSDGYNEQFF. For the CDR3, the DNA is TGTGCCAGTAGTCTCCTCTCCGACGGATACAATGAGCAGTTCTTC.

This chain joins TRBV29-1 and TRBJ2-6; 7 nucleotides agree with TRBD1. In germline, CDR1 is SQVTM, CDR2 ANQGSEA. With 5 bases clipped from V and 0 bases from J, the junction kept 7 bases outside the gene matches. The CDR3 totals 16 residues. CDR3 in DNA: TGCAGCGTTCGAGCGGACAGGCGCTCTGGGGCCAACGTCCTGACTTTC. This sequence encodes CSVRADRRSGANVLTF.

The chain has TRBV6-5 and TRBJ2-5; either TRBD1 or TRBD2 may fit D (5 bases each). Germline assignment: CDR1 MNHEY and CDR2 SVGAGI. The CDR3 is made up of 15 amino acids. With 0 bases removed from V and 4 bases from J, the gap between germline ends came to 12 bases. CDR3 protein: CASSYSGDLVETQYF. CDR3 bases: TGTGCCAGCAGTTACTCGGGGGATCTTGTAGAGACCCAGTACTTC.

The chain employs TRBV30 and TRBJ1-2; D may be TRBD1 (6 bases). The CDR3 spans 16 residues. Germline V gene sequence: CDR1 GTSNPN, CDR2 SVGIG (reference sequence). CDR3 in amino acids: CANEGTLTKPPYGYTF. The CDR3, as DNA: TGTGCTAACGAAGGGACATTGACAAAACCGCCCTATGGCTACACCTTC.

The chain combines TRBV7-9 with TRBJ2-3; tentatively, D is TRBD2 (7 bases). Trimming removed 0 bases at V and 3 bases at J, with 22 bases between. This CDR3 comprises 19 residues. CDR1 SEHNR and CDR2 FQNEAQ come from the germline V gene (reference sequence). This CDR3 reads CASSLAEFRAGARTDTQYF. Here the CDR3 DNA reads TGTGCCAGCAGCTTAGCGGAATTTCGGGCGGGGGCAAGGACAGATACGCAGTATTTT.

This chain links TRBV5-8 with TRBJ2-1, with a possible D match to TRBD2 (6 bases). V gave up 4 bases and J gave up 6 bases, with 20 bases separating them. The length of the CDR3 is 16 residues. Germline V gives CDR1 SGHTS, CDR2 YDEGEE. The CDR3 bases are TGTGCCAGCAGCCTTGAGATGCGGGGAACAATCAATGAGCAGTTCTTC. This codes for CASSLEMRGTINEQFF.